A single sample is the source of the 22 T cell receptor beta chains below, sequenced in a study of T-cell memory formation after mild COVID-19. MiXCR was run by TCRdb on the 5' RACE reads, yielding one entry per CDR3 protein. The table shows almost 350,000 distinct CDR3 sequences, with roughly 19% occurring only once. Sequencing was done on a sample of PBMCs or a T cell subset sorted from them (not recorded which). These TCRs come from a man aged 18 to 30 who had mild COVID-19 (a few samples of this study predate the infection). Cell type and time point are not known.

The rearrangement links TRBV27 to TRBJ1-2; D gene unclear. Trimming stripped 5 bases from V and 7 bases from J, with 23 bases between. Germline values: CDR1 MNHEY, CDR2 SMNVEV (reference sequence). This CDR3 is built from 16 residues. This chain's CDR3 is CASSGQRSSYIGGYTF. The CDR3 DNA reads as TGTGCCAGCAGTGGCCAACGAAGCTCTTATATCGGTGGCTACACCTTC.

This clonotype has only a few counts. CDR3 sequence (DNA): TGCGCCAGCAGCCACAGTAGCGGACTTGTCTCTAGCACAGATACGCAGTATTTT. This gives the protein CASSHSSGLVSSTDTQYF. V and J are TRBV5-1 and TRBJ2-3, with D perhaps matching TRBD2 (6 bases). V lost 4 bases to trimming and J lost 0 bases, with 21 bases between them. The germline gives CDR1 SGHRS, CDR2 YFSETQ. This CDR3 comprises 18 residues.

The chain uses TRBV10-1 and TRBJ2-3; D not certain. V was pared by 0 bases and J by 1 base, with 11 bases between. The CDR3 is 16 residues long. Germline CDR1 is WNHNN and CDR2 is SYGVQD (reference sequence). In nucleotides, the CDR3 is TGCGCCAGCAGTGAGTCTGCCCTGGGTGGCACAGATACGCAGTATTTT. Translated: CASSESALGGTDTQYF.

The gene calls are TRBV29-1 and TRBJ1-1; TRBD1 is a possible D gene (6 bases). From germline, CDR1 is SQVTM and CDR2 ANQGSEA. The CDR3 runs 14 residues. The CDR3 reads CRANLQGGGTEAFF. CDR3 in DNA: TGCAGAGCCAACCTACAGGGCGGGGGCACTGAAGCTTTCTTT.

The V and J genes are TRBV5-6 and TRBJ1-6; the D is unclear. Germline loops: CDR1 SGHDT, CDR2 YYEEEE. With 4 bases removed from V and 5 bases from J, the gap between germline ends came to 4 bases. The CDR3 runs 12 residues. In DNA form, the CDR3 reads TGTGCCAGCAGCGACAATAATTCACCCCTCCACTTT. Amino acid sequence: CASSDNNSPLHF. Based on the CDR3 plus reference TRBV5-6 and TRBJ1-6, the full variable domain is DAGVTQSPTHLIKTRGQQVTLRCSPKSGHDTVSWYQQALGQGPQFIFQYYEEEERQRGNFPDRFSGHQFPNYSSELNVNALLLGDSALYLCASSDNNSPLHFGNGTRLTVT.

This clonotype was seen more than once but under ten times. The chain combines TRBV14 with TRBJ2-7; no clear D gene. The CDR3 spans 11 residues. The germline V and J ends were trimmed by 0 bases and 6 bases, with 3 bases remaining between them. Germline CDR1 reads SGHDN; CDR2 reads FVKESK. The DNA of the CDR3 is TGTGCCAGCAGCCAAGATCGCGAGCAGTACTTC. It encodes CASSQDREQYF.

The chain uses TRBV7-3 and TRBJ1-2; D uncertain. Per germline, CDR1 SGHTA and CDR2 FQGTGA. CDR3 size: 13 residues. The V end lost 2 bases, the J end lost 3 bases, and 7 bases lay between the germline ends. CDR3: CASSLHPDYGYTF. The CDR3, as DNA: TGTGCCAGCAGCTTACATCCAGACTATGGCTACACCTTC.

This clonotype was seen just once. V gene TRBV28 combines with J gene TRBJ1-2; D possibly corresponds to TRBD1 (5 bases). There are 14 residues in the CDR3. Germline V lookup: CDR1 MDHEN, CDR2 SYDVKM. Trimming took off 6 bases at V and 4 bases at J, with 15 bases between the two ends. CDR3 bases: TGTGCCAGCAGGCCACCACCAGGGATCTATGGCTACACCTTC. It translates to CASRPPPGIYGYTF.

This clonotype was detected many times. The chain links TRBV7-3 to TRBJ2-1; 10 nucleotides match TRBD2. This CDR3 spans 15 amino acids. V lost 5 bases to trimming and J lost 5 bases; unmatched junction nucleotides: 6. The germline V gene has CDR1 SGHTA and CDR2 FQGTGA. For the CDR3, the DNA is TGTGCCAGCAGCCCTAGCGGGGGATCGGACAATGAGCAGTTCTTC. This encodes CASSPSGGSDNEQFF.

This clonotype was found a few times. The chain couples TRBV24-1 to TRBJ2-7; D may correspond to TRBD1 or TRBD2 (5 bases each). This CDR3 has 17 residues. With 4 bases removed from V and 3 bases from J, the gap between germline ends came to 21 bases. The germline V gene has CDR1 KGHDR and CDR2 SFDVKD. CDR3 DNA: TGTGCCACCAGTGACTTGGCCCGGGACCGAATTTTCTACGAGCAGTACGTC. Amino acids: CATSDLARDRIFYEQYV.

This clonotype was observed a handful of times. J is TRBJ2-3 and V is TRBV6-1; D possibly matches TRBD1 or TRBD2 (5 bases each). Trimming cost V 6 bases and J 8 bases, with 15 bases left between them. The germline gives CDR1 MNHNS, CDR2 SASEGT. The CDR3 sequence is 13 residues long. The CDR3 DNA reads as TGTGCCAGCAGCGACGGGACCCCCGCTACGCAGTATTTT. Its translation: CASSDGTPATQYF.

This clonotype was seen only a few times. The genes are TRBV24-1 and TRBJ1-2, with a weak D call TRBD1 (5 bases). CDR3 length: 12 amino acids. Trimming took 7 bases from V and 8 from J, leaving 13 bases between them. Germline-derived CDR1 and CDR2 are KGHDR and SFDVKD. As DNA, the CDR3 is TGTGCCACCAGACAGGCCGAGGGAGGCTACACCTTC. As protein: CATRQAEGGYTF.

This clonotype was seen many times. The rearrangement uses TRBV5-1 and TRBJ2-5; the D is unclear. Per the germline V gene, CDR1 is SGHRS and CDR2 is YFSETQ. The CDR3 extends over 14 amino acids. Deletions cut 4 bases from V and 5 bases from J, with 15 bases between. The CDR3 protein is CASSHGKVRETQYF. The CDR3 nucleotides read TGCGCCAGCAGCCATGGCAAGGTACGGGAGACCCAGTACTTC.

This clonotype came up a few times. This chain connects TRBV29-1 to TRBJ2-4; D not certain. CDR1 SQVTM and CDR2 ANQGSEA come from the germline V gene. The CDR3 totals 11 residues. Trimming took off 6 bases at V and 8 bases at J, with 11 bases between the two ends. The CDR3 spells CSVDQGDIQYF. The CDR3 coding sequence is TGCAGCGTAGACCAAGGAGACATTCAGTACTTC.

The chain couples TRBV7-2 to TRBJ2-5, with D possibly being TRBD1 or TRBD2 (5 bases each). Trimming took off 4 bases at V and 1 base at J, with 22 bases between the two ends. The germline V gene has CDR1 SGHTA and CDR2 FQGNSA. CDR3 length: 18 residues. The CDR3 nucleotides read TGTGCCAGCAGCTCCCGGGACGGCAGCTATGTGGGCCAAGAGACCCAGTACTTC. Its translation is CASSSRDGSYVGQETQYF. Together with reference TRBV7-2 and TRBJ2-5, the CDR3 gives the full variable domain: GAGVSQSPSNKVTEKGKDVELRCDPISGHTALYWYRQSLGQGLEFLIYFQGNSAPDKSGLPSDRFSAERTGGSVSTLTIQRTQQEDSAVYLCASSSRDGSYVGQETQYFGPGTRLLVL.

The rearrangement links TRBV20-1 to TRBJ2-2; 7 bases line up with TRBD1. Per the germline V gene, CDR1 is DFQATT and CDR2 is SNEGSKA (reference sequence). V lost 6 bases, J lost 4 bases, and 11 bases stayed unmatched. CDR3 length: 15 residues. In DNA, the CDR3 is TGCAGTGCCTCGAGGACAGGCCGTGTCACCGGGGAGCTGTTTTTT. Amino acids: CSASRTGRVTGELFF.

This clonotype was recorded at least ten times. The rearrangement links TRBV5-1 to TRBJ1-1; no definite D call. There are 12 residues in the CDR3. Between the trimmed V and J ends, which lost 0 bases and 10 bases, there was a span of 10 bases. CDR1 is SGHRS and CDR2 is YFSETQ in the germline V gene. The CDR3 nucleotides are TGCGCCAGCAGCTTGGAGGGTGTCGGAGCTTTCTTT. Translation gives CASSLEGVGAFF. Drawing the rest from reference TRBV5-1 and TRBJ1-1, the complete variable domain is KAGVTQTPRYLIKTRGQQVTLSCSPISGHRSVSWYQQTPGQGLQFLFEYFSETQRNKGNFPGRFSGRQFSNSRSEMNVSTLELGDSALYLCASSLEGVGAFFGQGTRLTVV.

Ten or more counts support this clonotype. This chain links TRBV20-1 with TRBJ2-7; D is unresolved. V was pared by 3 bases and J by 2 bases, with 11 bases between. The CDR3 totals 13 residues. Germline values: CDR1 DFQATT, CDR2 SNEGSKA (reference sequence). The CDR3 region has the DNA TGCAGTGCTAGGCTGGGCCATGCCTACGAGCAGTACTTC. It is translated as CSARLGHAYEQYF.

The V gene is TRBV29-1, the J gene TRBJ2-1; D unclear. Trimming removed 4 bases from V and 6 bases from J, with 10 bases in between. Germline CDR1 reads SQVTM; CDR2 reads ANQGSEA. The CDR3 is made up of 12 amino acids. CDR3 nucleotide sequence: TGCAGCGTTGTGAAGACTTCCAATGAGCAGTTCTTC. It specifies CSVVKTSNEQFF.

This clonotype was seen a few times. The chain couples TRBV15 to TRBJ1-5, with D perhaps TRBD1 (6 bases). V was shortened by 5 bases and J by 6 bases, with 17 bases between the two germline ends. This CDR3 has 15 residues. From germline, CDR1 is LNHNV and CDR2 YYDKDF (reference sequence). The CDR3 nucleotides are TGTGCCACCAGCCCCCGGAGGGGGACGGGTCAGCCCCAGCATTTT. It is translated as CATSPRRGTGQPQHF.

The chain joins TRBV12-3 or TRBV12-4 to TRBJ1-6; D uncertain. The CDR3 contains 14 residues. V lost 6 bases and J lost 7, with 13 bases in between. The CDR3, as DNA: TGTGCCAGCAGCTCCGGACGGCAAAATTCACCCCTCCACTTT. This sequence encodes CASSSGRQNSPLHF.

This clonotype occurred once. The chain links TRBV20-1 to TRBJ1-5; tentatively, D is TRBD1 (5 bases). CDR3 size: 15 residues. Germline V CDR1 and CDR2: DFQATT, SNEGSKA (reference sequence). CDR3: CSSRRGGLGNQPQHF. CDR3 nucleotide sequence: TGCAGCTCCCGGCGGGGGGGTTTGGGCAATCAGCCCCAGCATTTT.